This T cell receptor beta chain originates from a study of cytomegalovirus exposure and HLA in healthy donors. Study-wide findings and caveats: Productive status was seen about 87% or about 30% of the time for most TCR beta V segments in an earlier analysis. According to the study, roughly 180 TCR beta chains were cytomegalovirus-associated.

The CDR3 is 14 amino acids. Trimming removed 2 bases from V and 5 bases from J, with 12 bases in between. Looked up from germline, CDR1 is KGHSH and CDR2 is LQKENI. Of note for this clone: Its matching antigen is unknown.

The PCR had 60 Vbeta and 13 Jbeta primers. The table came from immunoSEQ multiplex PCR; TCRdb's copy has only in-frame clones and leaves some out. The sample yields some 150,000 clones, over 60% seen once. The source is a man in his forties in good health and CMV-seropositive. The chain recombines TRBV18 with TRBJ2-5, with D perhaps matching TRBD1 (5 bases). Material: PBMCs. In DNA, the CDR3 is TGTGCCAGCTCACCAACCTCTAGGGGTGAGACCCAGTACTTC. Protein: CASSPTSRGETQYF.